This is a list of T cell receptor beta chains from one sample in a study of T-cell memory formation after mild COVID-19. TCRdb used MiXCR to reprocess the 5' RACE reads, holding one entry per CDR3 protein. Of a few hundred thousand distinct CDR3 sequences listed, 8.5% to 9.5% were seen once; the top ten hold 22%. The sequencing input was PBMCs or a T cell subset sorted from them (not recorded which). These receptors all come from a man aged 18-30 years who had mild COVID-19 (a few samples of this study predate the infection). Cell type and time point are not known. Each CDR3 is given with its conserved first and last residue. D genes are given only for firm matches.

j_call	v_call	d_call	cdr3_aa
TRBJ1-6	TRBV10-3	.	CAISESGVPGSPLHF
TRBJ1-5	TRBV7-2	.	CASMGYRGDQPQHF
TRBJ2-7	TRBV13	TRBD1	CASSPGGQGTQDRIYEQYF
TRBJ1-4	TRBV11-2	TRBD1	CASSSTGGIEEKLFF
TRBJ2-1	TRBV18	TRBD1	CASSPYGQGKFF
TRBJ2-3	TRBV29-1	.	CSVEEGATDTQYF
TRBJ1-1	TRBV30	.	CAWSVAVSTEAFF
TRBJ2-2	TRBV27	TRBD2	CASSLTSGVSTGELFF
TRBJ2-5	TRBV11-2	TRBD2	CASRFSGGTGETQYF
TRBJ1-4	TRBV5-1	.	CASSATQAENEKLFF
TRBJ2-3	TRBV24-1	TRBD2	CATSEVAGSGDTQYF
TRBJ2-3	TRBV7-2	TRBD2	CASSWGLAGGTDTQYF
TRBJ2-3	TRBV20-1	.	CSARDGNTDTQYF
TRBJ2-2	TRBV24-1	.	CATSDPFPPGELFF
TRBJ2-4	TRBV20-1	.	CSARDDSLAKNIQYF
TRBJ2-3	TRBV5-6	.	CASSFGGPNTDTQYF
TRBJ1-4	TRBV7-9	.	CASSFGWATNEKLFF
TRBJ2-3	TRBV5-6	.	CASSLVKRRSTDTQYF
TRBJ2-3	TRBV20-1	TRBD1	CSAEQGATDTQYF
TRBJ1-6	TRBV20-1	.	CSASRGTSADSPLHF
TRBJ2-7	TRBV13	.	CASSLGAGSFEQYF
TRBJ2-5	TRBV6-1	.	CASSEAGRGGQETQYF
TRBJ1-1	TRBV5-4	.	CASSRRDTEAFF
TRBJ2-3	TRBV5-1	.	CASSLEGGGRTDTQYF
TRBJ1-2	TRBV6-2/TRBV6-3	.	CASSYAGYGYTF
TRBJ1-1	TRBV10-3	.	CAISERGDEAFF
TRBJ1-5	TRBV6-1	TRBD1	CASSGSGQGWQPQHF
TRBJ1-1	TRBV11-2	.	CASSFNEYTEAFF
TRBJ2-7	TRBV4-3	TRBD1	CASSHSRDRGYYEQYF
TRBJ2-1	TRBV5-1	.	CASSLAEGSSYNEQFF
TRBJ2-3	TRBV4-1	.	CASSLILADTQYF
TRBJ2-7	TRBV19	.	CASYRVTYEQYF
TRBJ1-1	TRBV4-3	.	CASSRTHPGKEAFF
TRBJ1-5	TRBV6-6	.	CASRPLEGRSQPQHF
TRBJ2-7	TRBV10-3	.	CAISEPRGRLYF
TRBJ1-5	TRBV7-9	.	CASSRGTFNQPQHF
TRBJ1-1	TRBV6-1	.	CASSVTGSATEAFF
TRBJ2-7	TRBV5-1	TRBD2	CASSPRGGRNEQYF
TRBJ1-2	TRBV20-1	.	CSASYHVSQDPNYGYTF
TRBJ2-1	TRBV13	.	CASRIFGGNEQFF
TRBJ2-2	TRBV4-1	.	CASSQGLQTGELFF
TRBJ2-3	TRBV4-1	.	CASATLIAAPGDTQYF